These 20 T cell receptor beta chains came from one sample sequenced in a study of OX40 agonist ivuxolimab in advanced cancers. TCRdb keeps only in-frame clones here, not all; method: immunoSEQ multiplex PCR. The profile shows around 70,000 clones, approximately 82% of them singletons. The sample was CD4+ or CD8+ T cells sorted from blood, taken in a trial of the OX40 agonist ivuxolimab. The source is an adult with an advanced solid tumor such as melanoma, head and neck, liver or kidney cancer.

The CDR3 coding sequence is TGCGCCAGCAGCTCCCGCGGGACAGGGGAAAATGGCTACACCTTC. Translation gives CASSSRGTGENGYTF. The rearrangement joins TRBV5-1 to TRBJ1-2; 10 bases map to TRBD1. CDR1 is SGHRS and CDR2 is YFSETQ in the germline V gene. J was trimmed by 6 bases and V by 3 bases; bases with no gene match: 8. The CDR3 is 15 amino acids.

The V and J genes are TRBV10-3 and TRBJ2-3; unclear D gene. V was clipped by 10 bases and J by 1 base, with 6 bases between them. This CDR3 contains 11 residues. CDR1 is ENHRY, CDR2 SYGVKD, per germline. The CDR3 sequence: CATRGTDTQYF. The CDR3 bases are TGTGCCACCCGGGGCACAGATACGCAGTATTTT.

This chain connects TRBV19 to TRBJ1-1, with D uncertain. CDR1 is LNHDA, CDR2 SQIVND, per germline (reference sequence). The CDR3 runs 14 residues. V shed 4 bases and J shed 1 base, with 10 bases lying between them. The CDR3 spells CASSKYRGNTEAFF. The CDR3 DNA follows: TGTGCCAGTAGTAAGTATCGAGGGAACACTGAAGCTTTCTTT.

The chain employs TRBV19 and TRBJ2-5; 11 bases line up with TRBD2. The CDR3 sequence is 15 residues long. The junction had 4 bases not matched to a gene; V was cut back by 5 bases and J by 2 bases. Germline V lookup: CDR1 LNHDA, CDR2 SQIVND (reference sequence). The CDR3 reads CASSLTSGGQETQYF. The CDR3 region has the DNA TGTGCCAGTAGTCTAACTAGCGGGGGTCAAGAGACCCAGTACTTC.

CDR3 DNA: TGCGCCAGCAGCTTGGCCCCGGGGGGGGACTACGAGCAGTACTTC. This sequence encodes CASSLAPGGDYEQYF. The gene calls are TRBV5-1 and TRBJ2-7, with 8 positions matching TRBD2. The CDR3 covers 15 residues. Germline lookup yields CDR1 SGHRS and CDR2 YFSETQ. V lost 0 bases, J lost 3 bases, and 5 bases stayed unmatched.

The chain uses TRBV15 and TRBJ1-2; D may be TRBD1 (6 bases). The ends were cut back, 1 base at V and 2 bases at J, with 14 bases in the middle. CDR3 length: 16 amino acids. Germline V CDR1 and CDR2: LNHNV, YYDKDF (reference sequence). The CDR3 loop is CATSRVPGALNYGYTF. The DNA for the CDR3 is TGTGCCACCAGCAGAGTTCCAGGGGCCTTGAACTATGGCTACACCTTC.

The chain links TRBV7-3 to TRBJ2-1, with D perhaps TRBD1 (5 bases). This CDR3 spans 15 amino acids. The germline V and J ends were trimmed by 1 base and 5 bases, with 12 bases remaining between them. CDR1 and CDR2 from the germline V gene are SGHTA and FQGTGA. CDR3 sequence reads: CASSLRDRWDNEQFF. The CDR3 bases are TGTGCCAGCAGCTTAAGAGACAGATGGGACAATGAGCAGTTCTTC.

The J gene is TRBJ2-3, the V gene TRBV5-1; no definite D call. CDR1 is SGHRS, CDR2 YFSETQ, per germline. The V and J ends lost 2 bases and 0 bases respectively, with 1 base between them. The CDR3 runs 12 residues. The chain's CDR3 is CASSFSTDTQYF. DNA of the CDR3: TGCGCCAGCAGCTTTAGCACAGATACGCAGTATTTT.

The rearrangement joins TRBV28 to TRBJ1-4; D is undetermined. The CDR3 sequence is 14 residues long. Trimming removed 7 bases at V and 0 bases at J, with 9 bases between. In germline, CDR1 is MDHEN, CDR2 SYDVKM. CDR3 residues: CASTGAATNEKLFF. The CDR3, as DNA: TGTGCCAGCACAGGCGCTGCAACTAATGAAAAACTGTTTTTT. Looking up the rest from reference TRBV28 and TRBJ1-4 gives the full variable domain: DVKVTQSSRYLVKRTGEKVFLECVQDMDHENMFWYRQDPGLGLRLIYFSYDVKMKEKGDIPEGYSVSREKKERFSLILESASTNQTSMYLCASTGAATNEKLFFGSGTQLSVL.

V and J are TRBV7-9 and TRBJ2-2, with 8 bases that match TRBD1. Trimming removed 5 bases from V and 6 bases from J; junction bases left unmatched: 11. The CDR3 is 16 amino acids. The germline V gene has CDR1 SEHNR and CDR2 FQNEAQ (reference sequence). This CDR3 reads CASSAGSDRAAGELFF. The CDR3 nucleotides are TGTGCCAGCAGCGCGGGTTCGGACAGGGCGGCCGGGGAGCTGTTTTTT.

This rearrangement joins TRBV7-9 to TRBJ1-4; a possible D gene is TRBD1 (5 bases). Trimming left V 6 bases short and J 4 bases short, with 9 bases between. CDR1 and CDR2 from the germline V gene are SEHNR and FQNEAQ (reference sequence). This CDR3 comprises 13 residues. CDR3 in DNA: TGTGCCAGCAGAAAGGGGAATAATGAAAAACTGTTTTTT. As protein: CASRKGNNEKLFF. The whole variable domain, filled in from reference TRBV7-9 and TRBJ1-4, reads DTGVSQNPRHKITKRGQNVTFRCDPISEHNRLYWYRQTLGQGPEFLTYFQNEAQLEKSRLLSDRFSAERPKGSFSTLEIQRTEQGDSAMYLCASRKGNNEKLFFGSGTQLSVL.

The chain combines TRBV27 with TRBJ1-2, with a possible D match to TRBD1 (5 bases). The CDR3 runs 14 residues. Germline lookup yields CDR1 MNHEY and CDR2 SMNVEV (reference sequence). Between the trimmed V and J ends, which lost 3 bases and 2 bases, there was a span of 10 bases. The CDR3 DNA is TGTGCCAGCAGTTTCCAGGGAGAAAACTATGGCTACACCTTC. Translating it yields CASSFQGENYGYTF.

This chain links TRBV13 with TRBJ2-1; D is undetermined. Trimming took off 2 bases at V and 0 bases at J, with 11 bases between the two ends. Germline lookup yields CDR1 PRHDT and CDR2 FYEKMQ (reference sequence). The CDR3 has 16 residues. The CDR3 sequence is CASSLNVLSSYNEQFF. The CDR3 DNA is TGTGCCAGCAGCTTAAATGTGCTAAGCTCCTACAATGAGCAGTTCTTC.

This clone was counted a few times. The gene calls are TRBV7-6 and TRBJ2-7; D remains unclear. There are 13 residues in the CDR3. CDR1 is SGHVS, CDR2 FNYEAQ, per germline. The germline V and J ends were trimmed by 5 bases and 2 bases, with 10 bases remaining between them. CDR3 sequence reads: CASSPDLTYEQYF. In DNA, the CDR3 is TGTGCCAGCAGCCCGGACCTTACCTACGAGCAGTACTTC.

The J gene is TRBJ1-4, the V gene TRBV29-1; 7 nucleotides match TRBD1. CDR1 and CDR2 from the germline V gene are SQVTM and ANQGSEA. J lost 0 bases, V lost 5 bases, and 3 bases had no gene match. This CDR3 contains 14 residues. In DNA, the CDR3 is TGCAGCGTTTCCGACAGGGCAACTAATGAAAAACTGTTTTTT. Its protein product is CSVSDRATNEKLFF.

There are a few counts of this clone. The chain recombines TRBV6-6 with TRBJ2-4; D is tentatively TRBD1 or TRBD2 (5 bases each). The CDR3 is 15 residues long. Germline V gene sequence: CDR1 MNHNY, CDR2 SVGAGI (reference sequence). V was trimmed by 0 bases and J by 7 bases, leaving 13 bases between them. The CDR3 here is CASSYSRGLENIQYF. The CDR3 DNA follows: TGTGCCAGCAGTTACTCGAGGGGCCTCGAGAACATTCAGTACTTC.

The chain has TRBV5-1 and TRBJ2-1, with 7 bases matching TRBD2. The germline CDR1 and CDR2 sequences are SGHRS and YFSETQ. The CDR3 is made up of 15 amino acids. V was clipped by 0 bases and J by 3 bases; unmatched bases: 3. CDR3 region: CASSLDPSGYNEQFF. The DNA of the CDR3 is TGCGCCAGCAGCTTGGATCCTAGCGGCTACAATGAGCAGTTCTTC.

The V gene is TRBV18, the J gene TRBJ2-5; TRBD1 matches 7 bases. J gave up 4 bases and V 2 bases, and 1 base lay outside the gene matches. The CDR3 loop spans 13 amino acids. Per the germline V gene, CDR1 is KGHSH and CDR2 is LQKENI. The CDR3, as DNA: TGTGCCAGCTCACCAGACAGGGCAGAGACCCAGTACTTC. Its translation: CASSPDRAETQYF.

This clone showed up just once. The chain employs TRBV19 and TRBJ2-1; 8 bases fit TRBD1. In germline, CDR1 is LNHDA, CDR2 SQIVND (reference sequence). Trimming at V came to 5 bases and at J to 4 bases, leaving 10 bases not matched to a gene. The CDR3 runs 16 residues. DNA for the CDR3: TGTGCCAGTAGTGAAGGGACAGGATATCTTTACAATGAGCAGTTCTTC. Translated: CASSEGTGYLYNEQFF. Full variable domain (missing parts from reference TRBV19 and TRBJ2-1): DGGITQSPKYLFRKEGQNVTLSCEQNLNHDAMYWYRQDPGQGLRLIYYSQIVNDFQKGDIAEGYSVSREKKESFPLTVTSAQKNPTAFYLCASSEGTGYLYNEQFFGPGTRLTVL.

In this sample, this clone turned up a few times. The chain couples TRBV2 to TRBJ1-5; no clear D gene. CDR3 length equals 15 residues. CDR1 is SNHLY, CDR2 FYNNEI, per germline. V was trimmed by 4 bases and J by 0 bases, leaving 10 bases between them. The chain's CDR3 is CASSAQTLSNQPQHF. The DNA of the CDR3 is TGTGCCAGCAGTGCTCAGACACTTAGCAATCAGCCCCAGCATTTT.